The 16 T cell receptor beta chains reported below all come from one sample, sequenced in a study of beta chain features in type 1 diabetes. Study outcomes and limitations: Among patients with Type 1 diabetes, TCRB CDR3s were moderately but significantly shorter in every one of the four CD4+ subsets.

Reverse transcribing all isolated RNA meant expressed TCRB transcripts were sequenced. TCRdb's copy holds only in-frame clones and misses some; the assay was immunoSEQ multiplex PCR. The sample contains around 690,000 clones, over 10% of which appear only once. No cognate antigen is known for these TCRs. The sample taken for sequencing was naive CD4+ T cells from blood. Receptor source: a man under 40 with type 1 diabetes.

The rearrangement uses TRBV11-2 and TRBJ1-4; weak D call: TRBD1 (6 bases). The CDR3 totals 16 residues. Germline V gene data show CDR1 as SGHAT and CDR2 as FQNNGV. V was shortened by 7 bases and J by 5 bases, with 20 bases between the two germline ends. CDR3 sequence (DNA): TGTGCCAGCACCGTCGATGGACAGATTAGGAATGAAAAACTGTTTTTT. This codes for CASTVDGQIRNEKLFF.

The CDR3 DNA is TGTGCCAGCTCACCAACCCTAGGGGGTCGCGCGAATCAGCCCCAGCATTTT. Amino acid sequence: CASSPTLGGRANQPQHF. The chain links TRBV18 to TRBJ1-5; TRBD1 is a possible D gene (6 bases). The CDR3 has 17 amino acids. Trimming stripped 2 bases from V and 4 bases from J, with 18 bases between. Germline-derived CDR1 and CDR2 are KGHSH and LQKENI.

Points on this clone: One end of the junction does not line up with germline, which may come from a read error. V gene TRBV28 combines with J gene TRBJ1-2, with D possibly TRBD1 on 5 matching bases. CDR3 length equals 11 residues. Germline V gene lookup returns CDR1 MDHEN and CDR2 SYDVKM. The CDR3 DNA reads as TGTGCCAGCAGCATAACCGGGACTACGATCTTC. It encodes CASSITGTTIF.

This chain joins TRBV10-3 and TRBJ1-5; the D is unclear. The CDR3 has 12 amino acids. Trimming cost V 10 bases and J 4 bases, with 11 bases left between them. Germline CDR1 is ENHRY and CDR2 is SYGVKD. The CDR3 here is CATQAGNQPQHF. The DNA for the CDR3 is TGTGCCACTCAGGCGGGGAATCAGCCCCAGCATTTT.

The J gene is TRBJ1-4, the V gene TRBV30, with D uncertain. Trimming removed 1 base from V and 4 bases from J, with 1 base in between. The CDR3 has 11 amino acids. Per the germline V gene, CDR1 is GTSNPN and CDR2 is SVGIG (reference sequence). The CDR3 bases are TGTGCCTGGAGTGATAATGAAAAACTGTTTTTT. Its protein product is CAWSDNEKLFF. Variable domain in full (rest from reference TRBV30 and TRBJ1-4): SQTIHQWPATLVQPVGSPLSLECTVEGTSNPNLYWYRQAAGRGLQLLFYSVGIGQISSEVPQNLSASRPQDRQFILSSKKLLLSDSGFYLCAWSDNEKLFFGSGTQLSVL.

This sequence joins TRBV6-5 and TRBJ2-1; 9 bases fit TRBD1. After removal of 6 bases from V and 9 bases from J, the junction contained 12 bases not matched to a gene. CDR1 is MNHEY, CDR2 SVGAGI, per germline. This CDR3 contains 15 residues. CDR3 in DNA: TGTGCCAGCAGCCGATCGGGACAGGGACTTGCTGAGCAGTTCTTC. Its translation: CASSRSGQGLAEQFF.

On this clone itself: The sample carries other DNA sequences with the same CDR3. The rearrangement links TRBV19 to TRBJ1-2; no clear D. The CDR3 runs 13 residues. Germline CDR1 LNHDA, CDR2 SQIVND (reference sequence). V was shortened by 3 bases and J by 1 base, with 6 bases between the two germline ends. CDR3 sequence (DNA): TGTGCCAGTAGTATTGAGGGTAACTATGGCTACACCTTC. Protein: CASSIEGNYGYTF.

In its sample, this clone was seen a few times. This rearrangement joins TRBV9 to TRBJ2-3, with 11 bases identical to TRBD2. Germline CDR1 and CDR2: SGDLS and YYNGEE. This CDR3 contains 16 residues. The junction had 6 bases not matched to a gene; V was cut back by 4 bases and J by 2 bases. Here the CDR3 reads CASSFSGGETTDTQYF. CDR3 coding DNA: TGTGCCAGCAGCTTTAGCGGGGGGGAGACCACAGATACGCAGTATTTT.

This clone was observed a handful of times. The chain couples TRBV7-9 to TRBJ1-1; no clear D. V lost 1 base and J 2 bases, leaving 8 bases between the germline ends. Germline loops: CDR1 SEHNR, CDR2 FQNEAQ (reference sequence). This CDR3 has 14 residues. CDR3 region: CASSLGGINTEAFF. In nucleotides, the CDR3 is TGTGCCAGCAGCTTAGGCGGTATAAACACTGAAGCTTTCTTT.

The gene calls are TRBV4-2 and TRBJ2-2; possible D gene TRBD1, 6 bases. CDR1 and CDR2 from the germline V gene are LGHNA and YNFKEQ. Trimming removed 5 bases from V and 1 base from J, with 11 bases in between. The CDR3 has 15 amino acids. The chain's CDR3 is CASSAGAVNTGELFF. CDR3 DNA: TGTGCCAGCAGCGCAGGGGCAGTGAACACCGGGGAGCTGTTTTTT.

This clone turned up a few times. This sequence joins TRBV2 and TRBJ2-7; D possibly uses TRBD1 or TRBD2 (5 bases each). Trimming cost V 5 bases and J 3 bases, with 11 bases left between them. The CDR3 runs 13 residues. Germline values: CDR1 SNHLY, CDR2 FYNNEI. CDR3 residues: CASSISGGYEQYF. The CDR3 bases are TGTGCCAGCAGTATCTCTGGGGGCTACGAGCAGTACTTC.

This clone was found a few times. The chain combines TRBV5-4 with TRBJ1-1, with D possibly TRBD1 on 5 matching bases. The CDR3 loop spans 13 amino acids. Deletions cut 0 bases from V and 7 bases from J, with 10 bases between. The V gene's germline CDR1 is SGHNT and CDR2 YYREEE (reference sequence). The CDR3 region is CASSLVHGGEAFF. The CDR3 DNA follows: TGTGCCAGCAGCTTGGTACATGGGGGTGAAGCTTTCTTT.

This sequence joins TRBV5-1 and TRBJ1-2; D is undetermined. The CDR3 runs to 13 residues. Trimming took off 4 bases at V and 5 bases at J, with 12 bases between the two ends. Germline V gene data show CDR1 as SGHRS and CDR2 as YFSETQ. For the CDR3, the DNA is TGCGCCAGCAGCCTAACAGAGGGATATGGCTACACCTTC. The encoded protein is CASSLTEGYGYTF.

Only a few counts were recorded for this clone. This chain links TRBV2 with TRBJ2-5; 8 bases are a match to TRBD1. Germline trimming cut 4 bases from V and 5 bases from J; bases unmatched to any gene: 6. The germline CDR1 and CDR2 sequences are SNHLY and FYNNEI. This CDR3 has 14 amino acids. CDR3 in amino acids: CASSVGQGYETQYF. The CDR3 DNA reads TGTGCCAGCAGTGTCGGACAGGGCTATGAGACCCAGTACTTC.

This clone occurred a few times. This chain joins TRBV9 and TRBJ2-2, with D perhaps TRBD2 (5 bases). Germline loops: CDR1 SGDLS, CDR2 YYNGEE. The CDR3 is 17 residues long. Trimming shortened V by 0 bases and J by 2 bases, and 14 bases separated the two germline ends. CDR3 nucleotide sequence: TGTGCCAGCAGCGTAGATCATTCGGGGTTTAACACCGGGGAGCTGTTTTTT. Its translation: CASSVDHSGFNTGELFF.

Here the CDR3 reads CASSFGTAGNTIYF. The CDR3 DNA reads as TGCGCCAGCAGCTTCGGGACTGCTGGAAACACCATATATTTT. The rearrangement links TRBV5-1 to TRBJ1-3; TRBD1 is a possible D gene (5 bases). This CDR3 spans 14 amino acids. The germline V gene has CDR1 SGHRS and CDR2 YFSETQ. The V and J ends lost 2 bases and 2 bases respectively, with 8 bases between them. Full variable domain (outside the CDR3, taken from reference TRBV5-1 and TRBJ1-3): KAGVTQTPRYLIKTRGQQVTLSCSPISGHRSVSWYQQTPGQGLQFLFEYFSETQRNKGNFPGRFSGRQFSNSRSEMNVSTLELGDSALYLCASSFGTAGNTIYFGEGSWLTVV.